This T cell receptor beta chain emerged from a study of blood T cell repertoires in COVID-19. Allocation to cohorts depended on clinical history reported by the participants. The length of the CDR3 is 15 residues. The V gene's germline CDR1 is PRHDT and CDR2 FYEKMQ (reference sequence). Trimming stripped 0 bases from V and 2 bases from J, with 9 bases between. Original data processing: Estimation of nucleated cell counts was performed using reference gene primer amplification. Data came from immunoSEQ multiplex PCR; TCRdb stores just in-frame clones and leaves some out. That table is the source of V, J and clone size, and D and trimming were worked out from the DNA. This sample carries roughly 130,000 clones, roughly 89% of them seen once, and the ten largest clones take around 4.2%.

The specimen was PBMCs or T cells enriched from blood (not recorded which). This clonotype was obtained from a woman in her thirties who had recovered from COVID-19. The chain has TRBV13 and TRBJ2-3; D might be TRBD1 (6 bases). CDR3 residues: CASSLGQGNTDTQYF. The CDR3 DNA sequence: TGTGCCAGCAGCTTAGGGCAGGGGAACACAGATACGCAGTATTTT.